This T cell receptor beta chain is from a study of monozygotic twins with inflammatory bowel disease. As for this clonotype: The antigen is not known.

Findings and caveats of the study: Fewer shared clonotypes with others were found in IBD patients than in healthy twins, especially with disease activity. Healthy co-twins exceeded IBD patients in TCRbeta diversity as measured by inverse Simpson. Individual T cell subtypes were not distinguishable.

Making each TCR library took around 3,400 ng of total RNA. Using the 5' RACE reads, TCRdb records one entry per CDR3 protein without DNA. The sample table includes about 300,000 distinct CDR3 sequences. Sequences were obtained from blood. This receptor was taken from a human donor with ulcerative colitis or Crohn's disease, or a healthy co-twin of an affected twin (not recorded which).

CDR3 protein: CASSQRTGAKNIQYF. The rearrangement joins TRBV5-4 to TRBJ2-4; TCRdb's assignment of TRBD1 cannot be checked, as there is no DNA. The CDR3 has 15 residues. The germline CDR1 and CDR2 sequences are SGHNT and YYREEE (reference sequence).